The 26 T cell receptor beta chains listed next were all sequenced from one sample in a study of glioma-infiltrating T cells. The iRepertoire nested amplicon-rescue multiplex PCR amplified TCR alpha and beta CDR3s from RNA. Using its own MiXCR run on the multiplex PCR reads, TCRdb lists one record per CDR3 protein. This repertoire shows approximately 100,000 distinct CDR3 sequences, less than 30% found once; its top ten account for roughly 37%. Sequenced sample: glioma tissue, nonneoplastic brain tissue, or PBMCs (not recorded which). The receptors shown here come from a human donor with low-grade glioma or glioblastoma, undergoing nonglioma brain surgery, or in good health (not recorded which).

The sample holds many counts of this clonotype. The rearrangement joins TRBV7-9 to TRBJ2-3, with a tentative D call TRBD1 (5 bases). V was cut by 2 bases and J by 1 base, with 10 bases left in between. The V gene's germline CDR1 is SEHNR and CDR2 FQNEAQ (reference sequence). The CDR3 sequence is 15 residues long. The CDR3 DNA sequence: TGTGCCAGCAGCTTAAGCAGGGCCGGCACAGATACGCAGTATTTT. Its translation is CASSLSRAGTDTQYF.

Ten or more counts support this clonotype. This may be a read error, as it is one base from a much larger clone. The CDR3 DNA reads as TGTGCCAGCGACCTAAGGGCCGGGGGAGGCTACACCTTC. Its protein product is CASDLRAGGGYTF. The V gene is TRBV6-2 or TRBV6-3, the J gene TRBJ1-2; D may be TRBD1 (5 bases). Trimming took off 8 bases at V and 8 bases at J, with 18 bases between the two ends. This CDR3 spans 13 amino acids. Germline V gene data show CDR1 as MNHEY and CDR2 as SVGEGT.

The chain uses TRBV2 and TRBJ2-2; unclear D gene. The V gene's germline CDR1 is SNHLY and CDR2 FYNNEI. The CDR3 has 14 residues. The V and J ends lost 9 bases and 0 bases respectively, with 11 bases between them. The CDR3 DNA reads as TGTGCCAGAACGCGACAAGCGAACACCGGGGAGCTGTTTTTT. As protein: CARTRQANTGELFF.

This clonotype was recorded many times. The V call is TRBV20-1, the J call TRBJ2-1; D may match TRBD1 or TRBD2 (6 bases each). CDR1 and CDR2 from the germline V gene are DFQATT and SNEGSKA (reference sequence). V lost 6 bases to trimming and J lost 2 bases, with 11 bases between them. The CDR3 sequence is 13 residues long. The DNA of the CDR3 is TGCAGTGCCGAAGGGGGGACCTACAATGAGCAGTTCTTC. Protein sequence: CSAEGGTYNEQFF.

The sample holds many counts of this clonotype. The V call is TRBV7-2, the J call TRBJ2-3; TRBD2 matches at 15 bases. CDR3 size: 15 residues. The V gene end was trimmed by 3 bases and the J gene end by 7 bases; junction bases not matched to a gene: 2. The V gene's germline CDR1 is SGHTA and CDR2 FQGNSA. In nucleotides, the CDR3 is TGTGCCAGCAGCTTGGGACTAGCGGGGGGATATACGCAGTATTTT. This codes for CASSLGLAGGYTQYF.

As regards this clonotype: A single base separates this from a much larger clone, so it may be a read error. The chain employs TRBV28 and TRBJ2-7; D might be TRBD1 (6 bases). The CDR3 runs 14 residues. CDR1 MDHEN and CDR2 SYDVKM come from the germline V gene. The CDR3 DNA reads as TGTGCCAGCAGTTTCTCACAGGGCTCCTACGAGCTGTACTTC. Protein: CASSFSQGSYELYF.

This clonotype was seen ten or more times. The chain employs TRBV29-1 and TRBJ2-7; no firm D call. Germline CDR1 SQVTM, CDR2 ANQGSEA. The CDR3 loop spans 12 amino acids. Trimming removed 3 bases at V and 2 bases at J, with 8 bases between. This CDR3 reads CSVDFGAYEQYF. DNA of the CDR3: TGCAGCGTTGATTTCGGCGCCTACGAGCAGTACTTC.

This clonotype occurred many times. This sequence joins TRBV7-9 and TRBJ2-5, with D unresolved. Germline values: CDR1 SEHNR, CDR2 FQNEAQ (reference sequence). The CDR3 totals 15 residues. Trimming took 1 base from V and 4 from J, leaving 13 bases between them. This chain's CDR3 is CASSLGTSDRETQYF. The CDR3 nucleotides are TGTGCCAGCAGCTTAGGGACCTCGGATCGAGAGACCCAGTACTTC.

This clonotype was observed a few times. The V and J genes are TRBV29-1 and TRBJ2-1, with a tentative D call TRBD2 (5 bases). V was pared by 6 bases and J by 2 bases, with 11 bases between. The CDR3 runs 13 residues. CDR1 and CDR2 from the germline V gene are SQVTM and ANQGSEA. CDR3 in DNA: TGCAGCGTCCTTCAGACTACCTACAATGAGCAGTTCTTC. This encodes CSVLQTTYNEQFF.

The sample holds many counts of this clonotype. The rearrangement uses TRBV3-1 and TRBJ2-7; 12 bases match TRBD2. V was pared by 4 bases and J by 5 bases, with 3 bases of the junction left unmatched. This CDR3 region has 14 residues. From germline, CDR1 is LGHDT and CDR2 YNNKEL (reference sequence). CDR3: CASSRGLAGHEQYF. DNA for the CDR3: TGTGCCAGCAGCCGCGGACTAGCGGGACACGAGCAGTACTTC.

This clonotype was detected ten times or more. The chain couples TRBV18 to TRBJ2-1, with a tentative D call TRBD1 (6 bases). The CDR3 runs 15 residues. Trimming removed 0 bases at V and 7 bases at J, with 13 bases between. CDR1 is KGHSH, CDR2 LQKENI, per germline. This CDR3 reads CASSPPAAGENEQFF. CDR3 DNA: TGTGCCAGCTCACCACCTGCCGCAGGGGAGAATGAGCAGTTCTTC.

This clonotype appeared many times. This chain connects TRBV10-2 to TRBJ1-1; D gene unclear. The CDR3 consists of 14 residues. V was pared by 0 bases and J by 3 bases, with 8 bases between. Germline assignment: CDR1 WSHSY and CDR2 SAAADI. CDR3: CASSESTEYTEAFF. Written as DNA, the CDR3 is TGCGCCAGCAGTGAGTCCACAGAATACACTGAAGCTTTCTTT.

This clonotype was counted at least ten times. The CDR3 is CASSFGLAIYNEQFF. The CDR3 nucleotides are TGTGCCAGCAGCTTCGGGCTAGCTATCTACAATGAGCAGTTCTTC. This sequence joins TRBV7-3 and TRBJ2-1; a weak D match, TRBD2 (5 bases). With 3 bases removed from V and 3 bases from J, the gap between germline ends came to 12 bases. The germline V gene has CDR1 SGHTA and CDR2 FQGTGA. This CDR3 is 15 amino acids long.

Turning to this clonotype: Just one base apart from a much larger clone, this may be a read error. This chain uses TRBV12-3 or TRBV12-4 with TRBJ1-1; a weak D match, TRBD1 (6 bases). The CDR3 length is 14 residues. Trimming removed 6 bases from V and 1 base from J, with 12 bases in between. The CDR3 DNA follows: TGTGCCAGCAGAGACCGGGACAAGAACACTGAAGCTTTCTTT. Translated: CASRDRDKNTEAFF.

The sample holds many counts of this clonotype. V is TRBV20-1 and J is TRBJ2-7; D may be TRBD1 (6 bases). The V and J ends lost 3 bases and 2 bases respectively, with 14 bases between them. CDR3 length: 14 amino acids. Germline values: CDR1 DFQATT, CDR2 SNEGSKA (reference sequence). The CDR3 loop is CSARKDSAPYEQYF. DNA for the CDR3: TGCAGTGCTAGGAAGGACAGCGCTCCCTACGAGCAGTACTTC.

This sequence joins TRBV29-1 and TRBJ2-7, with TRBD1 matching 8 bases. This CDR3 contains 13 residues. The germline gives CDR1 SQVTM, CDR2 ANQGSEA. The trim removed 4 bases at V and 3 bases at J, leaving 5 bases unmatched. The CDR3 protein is CSVGTGPNYEQYF. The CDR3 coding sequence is TGCAGCGTTGGGACAGGGCCCAACTACGAGCAGTACTTC.

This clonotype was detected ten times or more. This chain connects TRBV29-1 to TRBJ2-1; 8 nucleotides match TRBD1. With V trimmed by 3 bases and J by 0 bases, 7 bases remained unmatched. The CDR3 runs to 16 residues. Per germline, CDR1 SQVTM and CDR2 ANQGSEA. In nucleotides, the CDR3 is TGCAGCGTTGATAAGGGACAGGCGAGCTCCTACAATGAGCAGTTCTTC. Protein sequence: CSVDKGQASSYNEQFF.

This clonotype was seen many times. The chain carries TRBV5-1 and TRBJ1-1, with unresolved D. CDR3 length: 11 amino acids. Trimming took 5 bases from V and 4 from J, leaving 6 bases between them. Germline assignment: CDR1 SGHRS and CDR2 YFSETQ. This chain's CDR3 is CASRVGTEAFF. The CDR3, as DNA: TGCGCCAGCAGGGTGGGCACTGAAGCTTTCTTT.

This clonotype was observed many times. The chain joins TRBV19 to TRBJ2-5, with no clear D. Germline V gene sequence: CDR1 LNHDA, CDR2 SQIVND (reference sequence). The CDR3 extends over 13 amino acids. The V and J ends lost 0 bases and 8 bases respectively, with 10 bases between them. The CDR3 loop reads CASSIEPGGTQYF. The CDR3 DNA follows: TGTGCCAGTAGTATAGAACCAGGTGGTACCCAGTACTTC.

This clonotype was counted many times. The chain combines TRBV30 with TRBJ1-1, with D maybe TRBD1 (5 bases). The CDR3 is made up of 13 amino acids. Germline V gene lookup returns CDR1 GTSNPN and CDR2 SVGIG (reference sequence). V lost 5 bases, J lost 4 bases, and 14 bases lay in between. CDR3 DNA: TGTGCCTGGGATCTGGGGCAAGTCACTGAAGCTTTCTTT. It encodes CAWDLGQVTEAFF.

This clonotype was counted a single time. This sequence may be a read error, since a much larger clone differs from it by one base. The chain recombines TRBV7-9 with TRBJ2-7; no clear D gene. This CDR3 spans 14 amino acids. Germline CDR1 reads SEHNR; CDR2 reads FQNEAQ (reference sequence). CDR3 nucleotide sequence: TGTGTCAGCAGCTTAACACCGTCCCCCTCCGAGCAGTACTTC. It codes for CVSSLTPSPSEQYF.

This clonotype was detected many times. The CDR3 DNA sequence: TGCAGTGCTAGACCGACATGGACAGGGCTCTACGAGCAGTACTTC. Amino acid sequence: CSARPTWTGLYEQYF. J is TRBJ2-7 and V is TRBV20-1, with 8 nucleotides matching TRBD1. J lost 3 bases, V lost 2 bases, and 9 bases had no gene match. Germline values: CDR1 DFQATT, CDR2 SNEGSKA (reference sequence). The CDR3 is 15 residues long.

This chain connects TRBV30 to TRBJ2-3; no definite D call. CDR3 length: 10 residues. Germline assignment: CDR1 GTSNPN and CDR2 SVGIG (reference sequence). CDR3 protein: CAYRADTQYF. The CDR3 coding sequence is TGTGCTTACCGAGCAGATACGCAGTATTTT.

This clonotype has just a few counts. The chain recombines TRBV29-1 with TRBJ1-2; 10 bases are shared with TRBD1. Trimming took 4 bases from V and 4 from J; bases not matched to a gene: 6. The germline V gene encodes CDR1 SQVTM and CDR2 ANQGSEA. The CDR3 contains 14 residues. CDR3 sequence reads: CSVGEGQGTYGYTF. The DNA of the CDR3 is TGCAGCGTTGGGGAGGGACAGGGGACCTATGGCTACACCTTC.

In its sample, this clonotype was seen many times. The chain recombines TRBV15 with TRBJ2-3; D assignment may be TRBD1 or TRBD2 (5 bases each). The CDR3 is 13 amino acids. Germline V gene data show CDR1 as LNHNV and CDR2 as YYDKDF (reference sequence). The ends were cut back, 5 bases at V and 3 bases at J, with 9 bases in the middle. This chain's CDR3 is CATSGGWTDTQYF. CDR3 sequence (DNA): TGTGCCACCAGCGGGGGTTGGACAGATACGCAGTATTTT.

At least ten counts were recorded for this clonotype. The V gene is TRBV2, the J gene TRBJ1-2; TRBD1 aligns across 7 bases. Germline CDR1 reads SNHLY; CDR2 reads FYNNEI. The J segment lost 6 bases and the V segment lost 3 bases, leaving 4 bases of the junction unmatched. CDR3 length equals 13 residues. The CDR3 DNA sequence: TGTGCCAGCAGTGATATCCAGGGGGATGGCTACACCTTC. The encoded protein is CASSDIQGDGYTF.